The rows below give T cell receptor beta chains drawn from one sample of a study of blood T cells in healthy people across ages. TCRdb processed the 5' RACE reads anew with MiXCR; each CDR3 protein has one entry. Of hundreds of thousands of distinct CDR3 sequences in the sample, about three fifths are singletons; the top ten hold 20% to 25%. The specimen sequenced was blood. Receptors were obtained from a young man in good health. Each CDR3 is given with its conserved first and last residue. D genes are given only for firm matches. Clone size is shown for a subset of rows, as once, few, many or a class of expanded clone.

. . TRBJ1-2 TRBV5-5 CASSLGGARGYTF TGTGCCAGCAGCTTGGGGGGGGCGCGTGGCTACACCTTC
. . TRBJ2-7 TRBV6-5 CASSYSGQGGGDEQYF TGTGCCAGCAGTTACTCGGGTCAGGGGGGAGGTGACGAGCAGTACTTC
few TRBD2 TRBJ2-7 TRBV6-2/TRBV6-3 CASNRGGSHEQYF TGTGCCAGCAATCGCGGGGGGTCCCACGAGCAGTACTTC
. . TRBJ2-7 TRBV28 CASSFGQGPGEQYF TGTGCCAGCAGTTTTGGGCAGGGTCCTGGCGAGCAGTACTTC
. . TRBJ1-2 TRBV2 CASSGGRFPLYGYTF TGTGCCAGCAGTGGAGGACGGTTCCCCCTCTATGGCTACACCTTC
. . TRBJ2-7 TRBV24-1 CATSGTSYEQYF TGTGCCACCAGTGGTACCTCCTACGAGCAGTACTTC
. TRBD1 TRBJ1-6 TRBV12-3/TRBV12-4 CASSLANRGSFRGSYNSPLHF TGTGCCAGCAGTTTAGCCAACAGGGGTAGTTTCAGGGGCTCCTATAATTCACCCCTCCACTTT
. TRBD2 TRBJ2-4 TRBV15 CATRKGLGVREQYF TGTGCCACCAGAAAGGGACTAGGGGTCCGGGAGCAGTACTTC
. . TRBJ1-1 TRBV10-3 CAISREAGTEAFF TGTGCCATCAGTCGCGAAGCTGGCACTGAAGCTTTCTTT
many . TRBJ2-7 TRBV20-1 CSASAPASTPGYEQYF TGCAGTGCTAGTGCGCCCGCAAGCACACCCGGGTACGAGCAGTACTTC
. . TRBJ2-3 TRBV6-5 CASSYSALAMIPDTQYF TGTGCCAGCAGTTACTCCGCCCTAGCTATGATTCCAGATACGCAGTATTTT
. TRBD2 TRBJ2-3 TRBV28 CASRFQLAGDTQYF TGTGCCAGCCGGTTTCAACTAGCGGGAGATACGCAGTATTTT
. TRBD1 TRBJ2-3 TRBV5-1 CASSSTGVRGDTQYF TGCGCCAGCAGTTCGACAGGGGTTCGGGGAGATACGCAGTATTTT
few . TRBJ2-7 TRBV6-2/TRBV6-3 CASPPRTPDVGEIEQYF TGTGCCAGCCCTCCGAGGACCCCCGACGTGGGAGAAATCGAGCAGTACTTC
once TRBD2 TRBJ2-1 TRBV7-8 CASSLLRLAGVYNEQFF TGTGCCAGCAGCTTACTCCGGCTAGCGGGGGTTTACAATGAGCAGTTCTTC
. TRBD2 TRBJ2-5 TRBV3-1 CASNPGAAGQETQYF TGTGCCAGCAACCCCGGAGCAGCGGGACAAGAGACCCAGTACTTC
. TRBD2 TRBJ2-7 TRBV20-1 CSADPTSGSSYEQYF TGCAGTGCCGACCCTACTAGCGGTAGCTCCTACGAGCAGTACTTC
many TRBD1 TRBJ2-4 TRBV6-2/TRBV6-3 CASSPTGTGSANIQYF TGTGCCAGCAGCCCTACCGGGACAGGGTCCGCGAACATTCAGTACTTC
. . TRBJ1-2 TRBV7-9 CASPHPEAAGFTF TGTGCCAGCCCCCATCCGGAGGCGGCTGGCTTCACCTTC
. . TRBJ1-5 TRBV6-1 CANSDWNQPQHF TGTGCCAACAGTGATTGGAATCAGCCCCAGCATTTT
. TRBD2 TRBJ2-7 TRBV9 CASSGSGTSGREQYF TGTGCCAGCAGCGGGTCCGGGACTAGCGGGAGAGAGCAGTACTTC
once . TRBJ1-2 TRBV29-1 CSVEILLGARGYGYTF TGCAGCGTTGAAATCCTTTTGGGCGCGAGGGGCTATGGCTACACCTTC